These T cell receptor beta chains were read from a single sample in a study of response to subunit inactivated influenza vaccine. TCRdb called the RT-PCR reads again in MiXCR, with one record for every CDR3 protein. The data show hundreds of thousands of distinct CDR3 sequences, 15% to 18% seen once. Source: PBMCs from blood, taken 11 to 12 days after vaccination. These receptors originate from a man in his forties or fifties who received an inactivated influenza vaccine. Both conserved end residues are part of each CDR3. D genes are given only for firm matches. Clone size appears in some rows only: once, few, many, or a class for an expanded clone.

v_call,clone_size,d_call,j_call,cdr3_aa,cdr3_nt
TRBV20-1,-,-,TRBJ2-7,CSARDSGFEQYF,TGCAGTGCTAGAGATTCGGGGTTCGAGCAGTACTTC
TRBV10-3,few,TRBD1,TRBJ1-4,CAPPDRDSNEKLFF,TGTGCCCCCCCTGACCGGGACAGTAATGAAAAACTGTTTTTT
TRBV7-9,-,TRBD1,TRBJ2-3,CASSPQKPGQGAATQYF,TGTGCCAGCAGCCCGCAGAAACCGGGACAGGGGGCTGCAACGCAGTATTTT
TRBV5-6,few,-,TRBJ1-6,CASSLGLESHF,TGTGCCAGCAGCTTGGGATTGGAGAGCCACTTT
TRBV4-3,-,-,TRBJ2-1,CASSQEANWRVDNEQFF,TGCGCCAGCAGCCAAGAAGCGAACTGGCGGGTGGACAATGAGCAGTTCTTC
TRBV6-1,-,TRBD1,TRBJ1-4,CASRRDRNEKLFF,TGTGCCAGCAGACGGGACAGAAATGAAAAACTGTTTTTT
TRBV6-5,few,TRBD1,TRBJ1-2,CASSFRDPGTGVSYGYTF,TGTGCCAGCAGTTTTCGAGACCCTGGGACAGGGGTTAGTTATGGCTACACCTTC
TRBV5-1,many,-,TRBJ1-1,CASSFAGMNTEAFF,TGCGCCAGCAGCTTCGCAGGGATGAACACTGAAGCTTTCTTT
TRBV28,-,TRBD2,TRBJ2-7,CASSTSGSSYEQYF,TGTGCCAGCAGCACTAGCGGGAGCTCCTACGAGCAGTACTTC
TRBV27,-,-,TRBJ1-6,CASGRDNHKRSTYNSPLHF,TGTGCCAGCGGACGGGACAATCACAAACGGAGCACCTATAATTCACCCCTCCACTTT
TRBV19,-,-,TRBJ2-7,CARARNEQYF,TGTGCCAGGGCCCGAAACGAGCAGTACTTC
TRBV20-1,-,TRBD1,TRBJ2-5,CSARADRGAETQYF,TGCAGTGCTAGAGCCGACAGGGGGGCAGAGACCCAGTACTTC
TRBV15,many,-,TRBJ1-5,CATSRAVDQPQHF,TGTGCCACCAGCAGAGCCGTCGATCAGCCCCAGCATTTT
TRBV3-1,few,TRBD2,TRBJ2-7,CASTLFAGGEQYF,TGTGCCAGCACCCTTTTTGCGGGGGGGGAGCAGTACTTC
TRBV5-1,-,TRBD1,TRBJ1-1,CASRSNRGVGTEAFF,TGCGCCAGCAGGAGTAACAGGGGCGTCGGCACTGAAGCTTTCTTT
TRBV9,few,TRBD2,TRBJ2-3,CASSVGPAGGPDTQYF,TGTGCCAGCAGCGTAGGGCCAGCGGGGGGGCCAGATACGCAGTATTTT
TRBV5-1,once,TRBD2,TRBJ2-5,CASSRSPSGGQETQYF,TGCGCCAGCAGCCGGAGCCCTAGCGGGGGCCAAGAGACCCAGTACTTC
TRBV20-1,few,-,TRBJ2-7,CSARDLKDLGAYEQYF,TGCAGTGCTAGAGATCTTAAGGACCTGGGCGCCTACGAGCAGTACTTC
TRBV7-2,many,-,TRBJ2-7,CASTLAGQFSLEQYF,TGTGCCAGCACCTTGGCGGGACAGTTCTCCCTCGAGCAGTACTTC
TRBV2,-,-,TRBJ2-7,CASSESLAFTYEQYF,TGTGCCAGCAGTGAATCTCTAGCGTTTACTTACGAGCAGTACTTC
TRBV6-1,few,-,TRBJ2-3,CATLIGTTQYF,TGTGCCACTCTAATAGGGACAACGCAGTATTTT
TRBV4-1,-,-,TRBJ2-2,CASSGRGYDAGELFF,TGCGCCAGCAGCGGCCGGGGATACGATGCCGGGGAGCTGTTTTTT
TRBV5-1,many,-,TRBJ2-5,CASSLVLGTQETQYF,TGCGCCAGCAGCTTGGTTTTGGGAACTCAAGAGACCCAGTACTTC
TRBV10-3,few,TRBD2,TRBJ2-3,CAIKSSGRDSTDTQYF,TGTGCCATCAAAAGTAGCGGGAGGGATAGCACAGATACGCAGTATTTT
TRBV7-9,-,TRBD1,TRBJ1-6,CASSAGTGSPLHF,TGTGCCAGCAGCGCCGGGACAGGGTCACCCCTCCACTTT
TRBV20-1,many,-,TRBJ1-2,CSPHQTTLDGYTF,TGCAGTCCCCATCAGACAACCCTCGATGGCTACACCTTC
TRBV4-2,-,TRBD1,TRBJ1-3,CASSQSDRAAGNTIYF,TGTGCCAGCAGCCAATCGGACAGGGCTGCTGGAAACACCATATATTTT
TRBV11-2,-,-,TRBJ2-7,CASSLVFVGTYEQYF,TGTGCCAGCAGCTTAGTTTTCGTCGGCACCTACGAGCAGTACTTC
TRBV6-6,-,-,TRBJ2-5,CTSSYRARETQYF,TGTACCAGCAGTTACCGGGCCCGGGAGACCCAGTACTTC
TRBV7-9,-,TRBD1,TRBJ1-1,CASSLGALPGTAGEAFF,TGTGCCAGCAGCTTAGGGGCCTTACCCGGGACAGCTGGCGAAGCTTTCTTT
TRBV6-1,-,-,TRBJ2-7,CASHLPGNEQYF,TGTGCCAGCCACCTCCCAGGAAACGAGCAGTACTTC
TRBV20-1,few,-,TRBJ1-5,CSALDRSNQPQHF,TGCAGTGCCCTAGACAGGTCAAATCAGCCCCAGCATTTT
TRBV7-9,-,-,TRBJ1-2,CASSLEGTSRGYTF,TGTGCCAGCAGCTTAGAAGGGACGAGTCGGGGCTACACCTTC
TRBV7-9,-,-,TRBJ1-2,CASSLSEIGDNYGYTF,TGTGCCAGCAGCTTAAGCGAAATAGGGGATAACTATGGCTACACCTTC
TRBV18,-,-,TRBJ2-7,CASSPRRSYEQYF,TGTGCCAGCTCACCCCGTCGCTCCTACGAGCAGTACTTC
TRBV20-1,-,-,TRBJ2-7,CSAREAGPYEQYF,TGCAGTGCTAGAGAGGCAGGGCCATACGAGCAGTACTTC
TRBV9,-,TRBD1,TRBJ2-2,CASSVEGAPTGELFF,TGTGCCAGCAGCGTAGAGGGGGCCCCTACCGGGGAGCTGTTTTTT
TRBV5-1,few,-,TRBJ2-1,CASSLGDTSQFF,TGCGCCAGCAGCTTGGGGGACACCAGTCAGTTCTTC
TRBV9,few,-,TRBJ2-1,CASDEMSSYNEQFF,TGTGCCAGCGATGAGATGAGCTCCTACAATGAGCAGTTCTTC
TRBV12-3/TRBV12-4,-,-,TRBJ2-7,CASSLTMSYEQYF,TGTGCCAGCAGTTTGACTATGTCCTACGAGCAGTACTTC
TRBV20-1,few,-,TRBJ1-1,CSARDGTRREAFF,TGCAGTGCTAGAGATGGGACACGGCGTGAAGCTTTCTTT
TRBV5-1,few,-,TRBJ2-7,CASSLVAQQGGTTHEQYF,TGCGCCAGCAGCTTGGTCGCCCAGCAAGGGGGGACGACCCACGAGCAGTACTTC
TRBV12-3/TRBV12-4,few,TRBD1,TRBJ2-5,CASSHDRVLETQYF,TGTGCCAGCAGTCACGACAGGGTCTTGGAGACCCAGTACTTC
TRBV12-5,-,-,TRBJ1-5,CASGIRTYPLHNQPQHF,TGTGCTAGTGGTATACGGACCTACCCGCTACACAATCAGCCCCAGCATTTT
TRBV7-6,-,TRBD2,TRBJ2-7,CASSHGTSGNYEQYF,TGTGCCAGCAGCCACGGGACTAGCGGGAACTACGAGCAGTACTTC
TRBV27,-,-,TRBJ2-7,CASRLGGLEQYF,TGTGCCAGCAGACTGGGAGGTCTCGAGCAGTACTTC
TRBV5-1,-,-,TRBJ2-1,CASSLEVGMSSYNEQFF,TGCGCCAGCAGCCTCGAGGTCGGAATGAGCTCCTACAATGAGCAGTTCTTC
TRBV5-1,few,TRBD1,TRBJ2-3,CASSLTPRTGGTDTQYF,TGCGCCAGCAGCTTGACCCCCCGGACAGGGGGCACAGATACGCAGTATTTT
TRBV18,few,TRBD1,TRBJ2-7,CASSLSTGSSYEQYF,TGTGCCAGCTCACTATCGACAGGGAGCTCCTACGAGCAGTACTTC
TRBV6-1,-,TRBD2,TRBJ2-1,CASSDPTSGRGDEQFF,TGTGCCAGCAGCGACCCGACTAGCGGGAGGGGCGATGAGCAGTTCTTC
TRBV28,few,TRBD1,TRBJ2-1,CASTGDRGTYNEQFF,TGTGCCAGCACAGGGGACAGGGGTACCTACAATGAGCAGTTCTTC
TRBV2,-,-,TRBJ1-6,CASSAGVASPLHF,TGTGCCAGCAGTGCGGGAGTCGCTTCACCCCTCCACTTT
TRBV7-8,few,-,TRBJ1-4,CASSLVRGTNEKLFF,TGTGCCAGCAGCCTCGTGCGGGGGACTAATGAAAAACTGTTTTTT
TRBV29-1,once,-,TRBJ1-4,CSTSTTTNEKLFF,TGCAGCACTTCGACAACAACTAATGAAAAACTGTTTTTT
TRBV10-3,few,-,TRBJ2-1,CAISDPEGNDEQFF,TGTGCCATCAGTGACCCCGAGGGGAACGATGAGCAGTTCTTC
TRBV6-5,few,-,TRBJ1-1,CASSYSNGGNTEAFF,TGTGCCAGCAGTTACTCGAACGGGGGCAACACTGAAGCTTTCTTT
TRBV24-1,-,TRBD1,TRBJ2-5,CATSDLTGGGETQYF,TGTGCCACCAGTGACCTGACAGGGGGCGGAGAGACCCAGTACTTC
TRBV5-1,-,-,TRBJ2-7,CASSLAGGPEEQYF,TGCGCCAGCAGCTTGGCGGGGGGCCCGGAAGAGCAGTACTTC
TRBV6-4,few,-,TRBJ2-1,CASSLGLHNEQFF,TGTGCCAGCAGTCTCGGACTCCACAATGAGCAGTTCTTC
TRBV7-2,few,TRBD2,TRBJ2-7,CASSFQGGPSEQYF,TGTGCCAGCAGCTTTCAGGGAGGGCCGTCCGAGCAGTACTTC